One and the same sample provided the 21 T cell receptor beta chains below, sequenced in a study of T-cell reconstitution after alpha-beta-depleted transplantation in children. Preparation of the TCRbeta library used unique molecular identifiers. TCRdb re-called the PCR reads through MiXCR, storing one row per CDR3 protein. The sample records about 980,000 distinct CDR3 sequences, roughly 29% being singletons. This material consisted of PBMCs, mostly from graft donor cells, taken 360 days after TCRalphabeta/CD19-depleted stem cell transplant. Receptor source: a boy younger than two who had a stem cell transplant for SCID, so the T cells may come from the graft donor.

This clonotype was counted at least ten times. This rearrangement joins TRBV12-3 or TRBV12-4 to TRBJ2-1; D is possibly TRBD2 (5 bases). Trimming pared 2 bases from V and 7 bases from J, leaving 15 bases between. The length of the CDR3 is 15 residues. The CDR3 loop is CASSLITGMRNEQFF. CDR3 bases: TGTGCCAGCAGTTTAATCACGGGGATGCGGAATGAGCAGTTCTTC.

The chain employs TRBV24-1 and TRBJ1-5, with D unresolved. Germline CDR1 and CDR2: KGHDR and SFDVKD. V was clipped by 1 base and J by 4 bases, with 1 base between them. The CDR3 runs 12 residues. The CDR3 protein is CATSDLNQPQHF. The DNA of the CDR3 is TGTGCCACCAGTGATTTAAATCAGCCCCAGCATTTT.

This chain links TRBV20-1 with TRBJ1-5, with 8 bases identical to TRBD1. Trimming cost V 0 bases and J 4 bases; bases outside gene matches: 14. The length of the CDR3 is 18 residues. Germline V gives CDR1 DFQATT, CDR2 SNEGSKA (reference sequence). This chain's CDR3 is CSARDFQGRQGINQPQHF. DNA for the CDR3: TGCAGTGCTAGAGACTTCCAGGGGAGACAGGGGATAAATCAGCCCCAGCATTTT.

This clonotype was recorded at least ten times. J is TRBJ2-2 and V is TRBV5-1, with 10 bases that match TRBD2. CDR3 length: 17 residues. V dropped 0 bases and J dropped 3; count of bases not matched to a gene: 5. The germline V gene has CDR1 SGHRS and CDR2 YFSETQ. CDR3 bases: TGCGCCAGCAGCTTGGTCTGGCTAGCGGGGGACACCGGGGAGCTGTTTTTT. Amino acids: CASSLVWLAGDTGELFF.

The chain's CDR3 is CASSYSRLLNQPQHF. Written as DNA, the CDR3 is TGTGCCAGCAGTTACTCGAGGCTTCTCAATCAGCCCCAGCATTTT. The V call is TRBV6-5, the J call TRBJ1-5; D uncertain. This CDR3 is 15 amino acids long. Per germline, CDR1 MNHEY and CDR2 SVGAGI. With 0 bases removed from V and 3 bases from J, the gap between germline ends came to 9 bases.

This chain links TRBV4-1 with TRBJ2-7; 8 positions agree with TRBD1. V was clipped by 4 bases and J by 3 bases; unmatched bases: 5. The CDR3 sequence is 14 residues long. Germline values: CDR1 MGHRA, CDR2 YSYEKL. CDR3 in amino acids: CASSPGGRGYEQYF. The CDR3 bases are TGCGCCAGCAGCCCAGGGGGCCGGGGCTACGAGCAGTACTTC.

This chain uses TRBV3-1 with TRBJ2-7; unclear D gene. Germline V gene lookup returns CDR1 LGHDT and CDR2 YNNKEL (reference sequence). There are 14 residues in the CDR3. Trimming left V 5 bases short and J 2 bases short, with 13 bases between. CDR3 nucleotides: TGTGCCAGCAGCTGGGAACCATACACCTACGAGCAGTACTTC. It is translated as CASSWEPYTYEQYF.

With regard to this clonotype: One junction end does not reproduce the germline sequence, and a read error may be involved. V and J are TRBV5-1 and TRBJ2-7; TRBD1 is a possible D gene (5 bases). Germline V CDR1 and CDR2: SGHRS, YFSETQ. The CDR3 spans 16 residues. CDR3 sequence (DNA): TGCGCCGGCAGCCTAAATTTGGTAGAGACAGCCTACGAGCAGTACTTC. Amino acid sequence: CAGSLNLVETAYEQYF.

This clonotype was found a few times. The chain has TRBV11-2 and TRBJ2-7; the D call may be TRBD1 or TRBD2 (5 bases each). V lost 1 base to trimming and J lost 6 bases, with 10 bases between them. This CDR3 region has 13 residues. CDR1 is SGHAT and CDR2 is FQNNGV in the germline V gene. CDR3 in DNA: TGTGCCAGCAGCTTAGTTGTAGGGACCGAGCAGTACTTC. This sequence encodes CASSLVVGTEQYF.

Only a few counts were recorded for this clonotype. The DNA for the CDR3 is TGTGCCAGCAGCTCCAGGGGACTGACTGCAGGAGATACGCAGTATTTT. This encodes CASSSRGLTAGDTQYF. The chain links TRBV7-2 to TRBJ2-3; D tentatively reads TRBD1 or TRBD2 (6 bases each). The CDR3 loop spans 16 amino acids. V shed 4 bases and J shed 5 bases, with 19 bases lying between them. Germline CDR1 and CDR2: SGHTA and FQGNSA.

The V call is TRBV6-1, the J call TRBJ2-3; 9 positions match TRBD2. The CDR3 has 15 residues. Trimming cost V 8 bases and J 1 base; bases outside gene matches: 7. The V gene's germline CDR1 is MNHNS and CDR2 SASEGT. CDR3 DNA: TGTGCCAGCGGGAAAGCTAGCGGGGGCACAGATACGCAGTATTTT. It specifies CASGKASGGTDTQYF.

The V gene is TRBV5-1, the J gene TRBJ2-1; the D gene is possibly TRBD2 (5 bases). Trimming removed 0 bases from V and 6 bases from J, with 16 bases in between. CDR3 length equals 16 residues. The germline gives CDR1 SGHRS, CDR2 YFSETQ. The CDR3 region is CASSLGDYLGINEQFF. CDR3 bases: TGCGCCAGCAGCTTGGGAGACTACTTAGGGATCAATGAGCAGTTCTTC.

The table lists this clonotype with a few counts. V gene TRBV28 combines with J gene TRBJ2-7; 10 bases map to TRBD2. V shed 5 bases and J 7 bases; nucleotides not matched to a gene: 11. Per the germline V gene, CDR1 is MDHEN and CDR2 is SYDVKM. CDR3 size: 15 residues. This chain's CDR3 is CASSEISGGSYEQYF. The CDR3, as DNA: TGTGCCAGCAGTGAGATTAGCGGGGGGAGCTATGAGCAGTACTTC.

This clonotype occurred a few times. This sequence joins TRBV10-3 and TRBJ2-7, with D maybe TRBD2 (7 bases). The CDR3 is made up of 17 amino acids. Germline V gene lookup returns CDR1 ENHRY and CDR2 SYGVKD. The V end was cut by 4 bases, the J end by 3 bases, with 22 bases between. The CDR3 sequence is CAISGSGGAGLLYEQYF. CDR3 nucleotide sequence: TGTGCCATCAGTGGATCGGGGGGCGCCGGATTACTCTACGAGCAGTACTTC.

This chain links TRBV5-1 with TRBJ2-1; TRBD2 matches 11 bases. Germline CDR1 SGHRS, CDR2 YFSETQ. The CDR3 sequence is 19 residues long. The trim removed 2 bases at V and 8 bases at J, leaving 18 bases unmatched. Written as DNA, the CDR3 is TGCGCCAGCAGCTTCCCACGACTTTTAGCGGGGGGGCAATTTTATGAGCAGTTCTTC. Its protein is CASSFPRLLAGGQFYEQFF.

This rearrangement joins TRBV4-2 to TRBJ2-5; 14 bases agree with TRBD2. The germline V gene has CDR1 LGHNA and CDR2 YNFKEQ. Trimming at V came to 3 bases and at J to 5 bases, leaving 5 bases not matched to a gene. This CDR3 has 16 amino acids. CDR3 in amino acids: CASSHRLAGGKETQYF. CDR3 nucleotides: TGTGCCAGCAGCCACCGACTAGCGGGGGGGAAGGAGACCCAGTACTTC.

The CDR3: CASAHRGRYEQYF. The CDR3 nucleotides read TGTGCCAGCGCCCACAGGGGGCGATACGAGCAGTACTTC. The chain is built from TRBV28 and TRBJ2-7; TRBD1 agrees at 9 bases. This CDR3 is built from 13 residues. J lost 4 bases, V lost 8 bases, and 6 bases had no gene match. Looked up from germline, CDR1 is MDHEN and CDR2 is SYDVKM.

In this sample, this clonotype turned up a few times. The chain uses TRBV3-1 and TRBJ2-7; D uncertain. The CDR3 sequence is 14 residues long. Trimming removed 1 base at V and 4 bases at J, with 11 bases between. The germline gives CDR1 LGHDT, CDR2 YNNKEL (reference sequence). The DNA of the CDR3 is TGTGCCAGCAGCCAAGCTTTTTGGAATTACGAGCAGTACTTC. Translating gives CASSQAFWNYEQYF.

This clonotype was picked up a small number of times. The gene calls are TRBV29-1 and TRBJ2-2, with D unclear. CDR3 length equals 13 residues. CDR1 is SQVTM, CDR2 ANQGSEA, per germline. The V end was cut by 7 bases, the J end by 2 bases, with 11 bases between. The CDR3 sequence is CSAVHPNTGELFF. The CDR3, as DNA: TGCAGCGCCGTCCACCCAAACACCGGGGAGCTGTTTTTT.

This chain links TRBV2 with TRBJ2-1, with 16 bases lining up with TRBD2. CDR1 is SNHLY and CDR2 is FYNNEI in the germline V gene. V shed 8 bases and J 6 bases; nucleotides not matched to a gene: 13. The CDR3 sequence is 18 residues long. CDR3: CASGPGTSGGAWANEQFF. CDR3 in DNA: TGTGCCAGCGGTCCCGGGACTAGCGGGGGGGCCTGGGCCAATGAGCAGTTCTTC.

The chain employs TRBV7-6 and TRBJ2-5; no definite D call. With 5 bases removed from V and 5 bases from J, the gap between germline ends came to 9 bases. CDR1 is SGHVS, CDR2 FNYEAQ, per germline. The length of the CDR3 is 12 residues. DNA for the CDR3: TGTGCCAGCAGCCAACACGAGGAGACCCAGTACTTC. Its protein product is CASSQHEETQYF.